The entry below describes one T cell receptor (beta chain). What it recognizes is unknown. The entry originates in a study of CD8 T cells in Susac syndrome. In blood CD8+ and CD4+ T cells, TCR beta underwent sequencing. The authors negatively isolated CD8+ and CD4+ T cells and FACS-enriched TEMRA cells. RNA in amounts of roughly 0.45 to 1 ug was reverse transcribed with random hexamers. Amplification of TCR beta CDR3 was carried out by immunoSEQ multiplex PCR, which covered 54 Vbeta and 13 Jbeta segments. From the immunoSEQ multiplex PCR reads, TCRdb called clonotypes with MiXCR, one entry per CDR3 protein. Among about 190,000 distinct CDR3 sequences listed, approximately 93% were seen once. Study-wide points: In its TCR sequencing and HLA analysis, the study acknowledged that the number of individuals was relatively small.

Sequencing used CD4+ T cells from PBMCs. The source of this sequence is a human donor in good health.

CDR3 nucleotide sequence: TGTGCCAGCAGTTACCTGACACCCAGGGGAAGGTACGAGCAGTACGTC. Its translation is CASSYLTPRGRYEQYV. The V call is TRBV6-2 or TRBV6-3, the J call TRBJ2-7, with a tentative D call TRBD1 (6 bases). The germline V gene encodes CDR1 MNHEY and CDR2 SVGEGT. The CDR3 length is 16 residues. The V gene lost 2 bases and the J gene lost 4 bases, with 18 bases spanning the gap.